This record looks at one T cell receptor beta chain sequence and its context. This entry is derived from a study of blood T cell repertoires in COVID-19. Study summary: The origin of the acute and convalescent COVID-19 samples was the United States, Italy and Spain. PBMCs, B-cell-depleted T cells, or T cells provided the cDNA or gDNA that made up the material.

The CDR3 is 14 residues long. Germline lookup yields CDR1 KGHDR and CDR2 SFDVKD. V gave up 12 bases and J gave up 3 bases; unmatched junction bases: 8. In the original processing: Reference gene primers were amplified, and this amplification served to estimate nucleated cell counts. Libraries were prepared by immunoSEQ multiplex PCR; TCRdb keeps only in-frame clonotypes and omits some of them. V and J calls and clone size follow that table, whereas D and trimming were derived from the DNA. The table has about 68,000 clones, about 74% seen once. The genes are TRBV24-1 and TRBJ2-2; TRBD2 agrees at 8 bases. This clonotype originated in a human donor in a cohort sampled during active COVID-19. The sequenced material came from peripheral blood. Written as DNA, the CDR3 is TGTGCCTCTTCCGGGACTAGGGACACCGGGGAGCTGTTTTTT. As protein: CASSGTRDTGELFF.